This T cell receptor (beta chain) is from a study of CD8 T cells in ankylosing spondylitis. Findings and caveats of the study: The study identified a TCR beta motif of under ten highly homologous variants that appeared characteristic of ankylosing spondylitis blood.

V shed 0 bases and J shed 7 bases, with 14 bases lying between them. Germline loops: CDR1 SGHRS, CDR2 YFSETQ. This CDR3 region has 14 residues. TCRdb analysed the 5' RACE reads with MiXCR anew, one entry per CDR3 protein. The sample carries about 480,000 distinct CDR3 sequences, about a sixth recorded once. This clonotype has just a few counts. Its antigen is as yet unknown. This TCR was sampled from a male donor with ankylosing spondylitis. Sequenced material: blood, either unsorted or a sorted T cell fraction (not recorded which). The chain recombines TRBV5-1 with TRBJ2-7; D perhaps matches TRBD1 (5 bases). The CDR3 DNA reads TGCGCCAGCAGCTTGGGAGGTGGACACAAAGAGCAGTACTTC. This codes for CASSLGGGHKEQYF.